This TCR beta chain was captured in a study of blood T cell repertoires in COVID-19. Whole-study context: Acute and convalescent COVID-19 samples came from the United States, Italy and Spain. Nucleic acid was either cDNA or gDNA, and it came from T cells, B-cell-depleted T cells, or PBMCs.

This clone was seen more than once but under ten times. Trimming stripped 5 bases from V and 2 bases from J, with 13 bases between. CDR1 is LNHDA, CDR2 SQIVND, per germline (reference sequence). The CDR3 totals 16 residues. In the original workflow: Reference gene primers were amplified, and this amplification served to estimate nucleated cell counts. Only in-frame clones appear in the TCRdb table, and some are missing; sequencing was by immunoSEQ multiplex PCR. Clonal size and the V and J genes are those of that table, whereas D and trimming came from the DNA. The sample carries about 210,000 clones, roughly 82% recorded once.

The rearrangement links TRBV19 to TRBJ2-6, with D perhaps matching TRBD2 (6 bases). Source material: peripheral blood. The TCR originated in a middle-aged man who had recovered from COVID-19. Here the CDR3 reads CASSWVGGAGANVLTF. As DNA, the CDR3 is TGTGCCAGTAGTTGGGTCGGGGGTGCTGGGGCCAACGTCCTGACTTTC.